This paragraph covers one TCR beta chain sequence. Under the authors' procedure: Amplification of reference gene primers provided the estimated nucleated cell counts. TCRdb's table, derived via immunoSEQ multiplex PCR, lists solely in-frame clones and lacks some. V, J and clone size are those of that table, while D and trimming were read from the DNA. The table shows 200,000 or so clones, with roughly 90% occurring only once. The sample is drawn from a study of blood T cell repertoires in COVID-19. Study at large: There were acute and convalescent COVID-19 samples, and they came from the United States, Italy and Spain.

Between the trimmed V and J ends, which lost 0 bases and 5 bases, there was a span of 10 bases. There are 14 residues in the CDR3. In germline, CDR1 is MNHEY, CDR2 SVGAGI. The sequence came from a woman between 55 and 75 years old with acute or convalescent COVID-19. The sequenced sample consisted of peripheral blood. The J gene is TRBJ1-2, the V gene TRBV6-5; D perhaps matches TRBD1 (6 bases). In DNA form, the CDR3 reads TGTGCCAGCAGTTACTCCCAGGGGCGGTATGGCTACACCTTC. Its translation: CASSYSQGRYGYTF.